The T cell receptor (beta chain) under discussion was sequenced for a study of somatic mutations in cytotoxic T cells in rheumatoid arthritis (dated by TCRdb to the late 2010s). Background on the whole study: Some V beta antibody-stained T-cell populations were flow-sorted on a FACSAria II or Sony SH800 at nearly 100% purity, and sorted V beta1+ cells also underwent TCRB sequencing. Whether expanded CD8+ T-cell clones in untreated, newly diagnosed rheumatoid arthritis carry somatic mutations was the study question, and clonality was characterized with TCRB deep sequencing. For roughly 63 rheumatoid arthritis patients and 20 or so healthy controls, TCRB deep sequencing was carried out. The median ages of the patient and control groups were essentially identical.

Beyond this particular receptor, the publication reports: CD8+ T-cell clonality did not differ significantly between rheumatoid arthritis patients and age-matched healthy controls. Healthy controls showed no age-related increase in CD8+ clonality, whereas patients did (Spearman r ≈ 0.5). The slight TRBV07 underrepresentation in patients was not adjusted for multiple comparisons. The largest CD8+ clone made up more than 20% of CD8+ cells in about an eighth of the 65 patients, and blood and synovial fluid shared several identical CD8+ TCRB sequences. The expanded CD8+ clones had unknown antigen targets, and not appearing in virus-specific databases did not rule out that they were virus-specific.

Buffy coats from 20 to 25 blood donors served as healthy controls, a group that was 55% female with a median age of 56 years (range roughly 20-75). Positive magnetic bead selection on an AutoMACS was used to isolate CD4+ and CD8+ cells, with flow cytometry used to check purity. Ficoll-Paque PLUS density gradient separation was used to isolate peripheral blood mononuclear cells. Using Nucleospin Tissue or Tissue XS kits, DNA was extracted from CD4-enriched, CD8-enriched or PBMC samples, with quantification by a Qubit 2.0 fluorometer. The immunoSEQ assay was applied to genomic DNA for TCRB CDR3 sequencing. The study's own analysis went as follows. The analyses included only productive TCRB rearrangements. Defining a clone by its unique TCRB CDR3 sequence, the study calculated clonality as a productive clonality index derived from Shannon entropy. The template counts of each clone relative to the total templates per sample were used to calculate repertoire overlap between two samples. A correlation with a Spearman r of roughly 0.61 was found between V-gene usage by flow cytometry and V-gene usage by TCRB sequencing. TCRdb stores this immuneACCESS table with in-frame sequences only. Part of the clones is absent; in the studies checked, under half of the shortfall reflects unresolved V genes, and no reason is known for the rest. That table is the source of V, J and clone size, and D and trimming were worked out from the DNA. This sample comprises 20,000 to 25,000 clones, approximately 86% of them detected only once. The ten largest clones add up to approximately 17% of the sample.

V is cut by 4 bases and J by 6 bases, and the space between the germline ends is 22 bases. The CDR3 numbers 16 residues from cysteine through phenylalanine. Only the CDR3 DNA is retained, 48 bases long and in frame from the first base. According to the germline V gene, CDR1 reads SGDLS and CDR2 reads YYNGEE. About this clone itself: Its antigen is currently not known. It has no much larger one-base neighbor in the sample; base qualities were not kept.

Sequencing used CD8+ T cells sorted from blood. Rearrangement joined TRBV9 to TRBJ1-1; no D gene is confidently identified. This TCR derives from a woman between 50 and 59 years old in good health. In nucleotides, the sequence is TGTGCCAGCAGCTCATACCCCTTCGGCGGATCGCCTGAAGCTTTCTTT. This sequence encodes CASSSYPFGGSPEAFF.